Below, 18 T cell receptor beta chains from the same sample are listed, as sequenced in a study of identical twins. One entry per CDR3 protein, called by TCRdb with MiXCR from the 5' RACE reads. This sample carries approximately 690,000 distinct CDR3 sequences, roughly 6.2% of them seen once, and the ten largest clones take about 1.8%. Sequenced: naive T cells sorted from blood. The receptors stem from a man aged 18 to 35 in good health.

This clonotype was picked up many times. The CDR3: CASSVTGGGQPQHF. The CDR3 nucleotides are TGTGCCAGCAGCGTAACAGGGGGCGGGCAGCCCCAGCATTTT. This sequence joins TRBV9 and TRBJ1-5; 9 nucleotides line up with TRBD1. Germline V lookup: CDR1 SGDLS, CDR2 YYNGEE. CDR3 length: 14 amino acids. J was trimmed by 7 bases and V by 1 base; bases with no gene match: 3.

This clonotype showed up many times. The chain joins TRBV11-2 to TRBJ2-4, with 14 bases lining up with TRBD2. Germline CDR1 SGHAT, CDR2 FQNNGV. This CDR3 contains 18 residues. Trimming took 5 bases from V and 0 from J; bases not matched to a gene: 6. The CDR3 loop reads CASSGTSGSSLAKNIQYF. DNA for the CDR3: TGTGCCAGCAGCGGGACTAGCGGGAGTAGCCTAGCCAAAAACATTCAGTACTTC.

This clonotype was detected many times. J is TRBJ2-7 and V is TRBV24-1; D unresolved. The CDR3 is made up of 12 amino acids. CDR1 KGHDR and CDR2 SFDVKD come from the germline V gene. Trimming took off 7 bases at V and 3 bases at J, with 9 bases between the two ends. The CDR3 here is CATSLQIYEQYV. The CDR3, as DNA: TGTGCCACCAGCCTACAGATCTACGAGCAGTACGTC.

The rearrangement uses TRBV29-1 and TRBJ2-7; D call uncertain. The CDR3 totals 10 residues. V lost 7 bases, J lost 6 bases, and 10 bases lay in between. Per germline, CDR1 SQVTM and CDR2 ANQGSEA. In DNA, the CDR3 is TGCAGCGACCCTTTCGGCGAGCAGTACGTC. It is translated as CSDPFGEQYV.

The rearrangement uses TRBV2 and TRBJ1-2; D gene unclear. CDR1 is SNHLY, CDR2 FYNNEI, per germline. The CDR3 extends over 15 amino acids. Trimming pared 5 bases from V and 8 bases from J, leaving 21 bases between. CDR3 region: CASSPEQLRPKGYTF. CDR3 DNA: TGTGCCAGCAGTCCAGAACAGTTACGACCGAAAGGCTACACCTTC.

In this sample, this clonotype turned up a few times. J is TRBJ1-5 and V is TRBV6-2 or TRBV6-3; D is unclear. Germline CDR1 reads MNHEY; CDR2 reads SVGEGT. CDR3 length: 13 amino acids. V was cut by 1 base and J by 7 bases, with 8 bases left in between. The CDR3 coding sequence is TGTGCCAGCAGTTACTTACGGGGACAGCCCCAGCATTTT. Encoded protein: CASSYLRGQPQHF.

This clonotype came up a few times. The chain has TRBV12-5 and TRBJ2-1; possible D gene TRBD1, 5 bases. V lost 1 base, J lost 10 bases, and 11 bases lay in between. Looked up from germline, CDR1 is LGHNT and CDR2 is FRNRAP. The CDR3 is made up of 13 amino acids. CDR3 nucleotides: TGTGCTAGTGGTTTGGCTCCAGACAGCGAGCAGTTCTTC. It is translated as CASGLAPDSEQFF.

This clonotype was observed a handful of times. The V and J genes are TRBV27 and TRBJ2-1, with D possibly being TRBD1 or TRBD2 (5 bases each). The ends were cut back, 6 bases at V and 4 bases at J, with 16 bases in the middle. Per germline, CDR1 MNHEY and CDR2 SMNVEV (reference sequence). The length of the CDR3 is 15 residues. This chain's CDR3 is CASRDEGYLYNEQFF. CDR3 in DNA: TGTGCCAGCAGGGATGAGGGGTACTTGTACAATGAGCAGTTCTTC.

The chain joins TRBV14 to TRBJ1-1; D gene uncertain. CDR1 is SGHDN, CDR2 FVKESK, per germline. Trimming pared 0 bases from V and 6 bases from J, leaving 11 bases between. CDR3 length: 14 residues. The CDR3 DNA follows: TGTGCCAGCAGCCAAGATTTATTCAGGCCTGAAGCTTTCTTT. Protein sequence: CASSQDLFRPEAFF.

This clonotype showed up many times. The chain combines TRBV20-1 with TRBJ2-7; 10 nucleotides align to TRBD2. In germline, CDR1 is DFQATT, CDR2 SNEGSKA (reference sequence). This CDR3 comprises 15 residues. Trimming took 6 bases from V and 2 from J; bases not matched to a gene: 10. CDR3: CSAPIAGGPPYEQYV. Here the CDR3 DNA reads TGCAGTGCCCCAATAGCGGGAGGACCCCCCTACGAGCAGTACGTC.

This clonotype was found a few times. The DNA of the CDR3 is TGCGCCAGCACCCCGACTAGCGGGAGCGCGGACCTCTCCTACGAGCAGTACTTC. As protein: CASTPTSGSADLSYEQYF. V gene TRBV5-1 combines with J gene TRBJ2-7; 12 nucleotides align to TRBD2. Trimming cost V 6 bases and J 0 bases; bases outside gene matches: 13. The CDR3 consists of 18 residues. Per germline, CDR1 SGHRS and CDR2 YFSETQ.

In this sample, this clonotype turned up many times. The chain is built from TRBV12-3 or TRBV12-4 and TRBJ1-3; D uncertain. This CDR3 region has 14 residues. V was trimmed by 6 bases and J by 3 bases, leaving 12 bases between them. The chain's CDR3 is CASSIAVNGNTIYF. The CDR3 DNA reads TGTGCCAGCAGCATCGCAGTGAATGGAAACACCATATATTTT.

This clonotype was observed a handful of times. The chain carries TRBV27 and TRBJ1-1, with D perhaps TRBD1 (6 bases). Germline loops: CDR1 MNHEY, CDR2 SMNVEV (reference sequence). This CDR3 comprises 16 residues. Trimming removed 5 bases from V and 0 bases from J, with 16 bases in between. CDR3 amino acids: CASSAVLKGVNTEAFF. The CDR3 DNA reads TGTGCCAGCAGTGCCGTCTTAAAGGGGGTGAACACTGAAGCTTTCTTT.

This clonotype was detected ten times or more. The chain carries TRBV12-3 or TRBV12-4 and TRBJ2-3; D is unclear. V was pared by 4 bases and J by 2 bases, with 7 bases between. The CDR3 is made up of 13 amino acids. The CDR3 loop is CASSSTSTDTQYF. CDR3 DNA sequence: TGTGCCAGCAGTTCTACGTCCACAGATACGCAGTATTTT.

This chain uses TRBV11-2 with TRBJ2-7, with 8 bases aligning to TRBD2. The trim removed 5 bases at V and 0 bases at J, leaving 18 bases unmatched. Germline lookup yields CDR1 SGHAT and CDR2 FQNNGV. The CDR3 has 19 residues. CDR3 sequence (DNA): TGTGCCAGCAGCCGCGGCCAGGCGGGAGGCTTCTTGAGCTCCTACGAGCAGTACGTC. Residues: CASSRGQAGGFLSSYEQYV.

The table lists this clonotype with a few counts. The chain combines TRBV2 with TRBJ1-5; D remains ambiguous. Germline V gives CDR1 SNHLY, CDR2 FYNNEI. V was cut by 4 bases and J by 6 bases, with 10 bases left in between. The CDR3 totals 13 residues. The CDR3 is CASSVNLGQPQHF. In DNA form, the CDR3 reads TGTGCCAGCAGTGTTAATCTAGGTCAGCCCCAGCATTTT.

In its sample, this clonotype was seen a few times. The chain recombines TRBV20-1 with TRBJ2-1; possibly TRBD2 for D (6 bases). The germline V gene has CDR1 DFQATT and CDR2 SNEGSKA (reference sequence). The length of the CDR3 is 16 residues. V was trimmed by 2 bases and J by 0 bases, leaving 14 bases between them. CDR3 nucleotide sequence: TGCAGTGCTAGACGACTTGCGCGGGGCTCCTACAATGAGCAGTTCTTC. Residues: CSARRLARGSYNEQFF.

This clonotype was counted at least ten times. CDR3 in DNA: TGTGCCAGCAGCCCGCCGGGACAGTTGAACACTGAAGCTTTCTTT. The encoded protein is CASSPPGQLNTEAFF. The chain employs TRBV9 and TRBJ1-1, with 7 bases lining up with TRBD1. This CDR3 is built from 15 residues. The germline CDR1 and CDR2 sequences are SGDLS and YYNGEE. Trimming removed 4 bases from V and 0 bases from J; junction bases left unmatched: 6.